This section outlines one T cell receptor (beta chain) sequence together with its context. The antigen is unknown. This CDR3 is also generated by other DNA sequences in the sample. This entry is derived from a study of memory CD8 T cells in hepatitis C reinfection. Study-level background: Between 55 and 20 weeks before reinfection detection, pre-reinfection samples were drawn.

Method: immunoSEQ multiplex PCR; TCRdb's copy keeps in-frame clones and lacks some. Among 45,000 to 55,000 clones listed, around 92% were seen once. This sample's time point: pre-reinfection, 55 to 20 weeks before reinfection detection. Sorted cells were sequenced directly ex vivo without any in vitro expansion. The Montreal HEPCO cohort supplied donors who inject drugs. At all three reinfection time points, viable CD3+ CD8+ CD45RO- cells from two donors served as controls. Study-wide points: Conclusions on public clonotypes and secondary clearance were not definitive with several donors.

Germline lookup yields CDR1 SEHNR and CDR2 FQNEAQ (reference sequence). V shed 2 bases and J shed 4 bases, with 14 bases lying between them. This CDR3 has 16 residues. This sequence was found in a man aged 18 to 29 with hepatitis C virus infection. Sequencing was performed on naive CD8+ T cells sorted from blood. The gene calls are TRBV7-9 and TRBJ2-2; D remains ambiguous. This chain's CDR3 is CASSLSYNPGTGELFF. In DNA form, the CDR3 reads TGTGCCAGCAGCTTAAGTTACAACCCAGGCACCGGGGAGCTGTTTTTT.